The T cell receptor (beta chain) under discussion was sequenced for a study of radiation and T cells in renal cell carcinoma. Between the trimmed V and J ends, which lost 4 bases and 1 base, there was a span of 12 bases. Germline values: CDR1 SGHRS, CDR2 YFSETQ. The CDR3 consists of 15 residues. The time point: blood 2 weeks post-SBRT. Specified treatment: 15 Gy SBRT to primary tumor, nephrectomy 4 weeks later. Method: immunoSEQ multiplex PCR; TCRdb's copy keeps in-frame clones and lacks some. The repertoire holds roughly 120,000 clones, with approximately 80% as singletons. This TCR derives from a woman aged 55-70 years with renal cell carcinoma. The sample here was blood, taken from a patient whose treatment included radiotherapy and nephrectomy. V and J are TRBV5-1 and TRBJ1-3, with D perhaps TRBD1 (5 bases). CDR3 sequence (DNA): TGCGCCAGCAGCCCCACCGGGACTTCTGGAAACACCATATATTTT. Translated: CASSPTGTSGNTIYF.